The clone carrying this T cell receptor (beta chain) was detected many times. Its specificity is unknown. Library preparation (for TCRbeta) was performed with unique molecular identifiers. TCRdb recomputed calls from the PCR reads with MiXCR, one row per CDR3 protein. This table holds fewer than 550,000 distinct CDR3 sequences, over 10% found once. The data were taken from a study of T-cell reconstitution after alpha-beta-depleted transplantation in children. CDR3 length equals 11 residues. V was cut by 6 bases and J by 10 bases, with 12 bases left in between. Germline V gene data show CDR1 as SQVTM and CDR2 as ANQGSEA. Overall study results and limits: T-cell counts and diversity at one year following transplant were attributed mainly to newly produced T cells. Alpha-beta T cells about two months after transplant reportedly derived from several hundred expanded graft clones. After transplant, high TCRbeta diversity at day 60 in some patients arose from surviving recipient T cells and thymic progenitors.

Sequences were derived from PBMCs, mostly from graft donor cells, sampled 180 days after TCRalphabeta/CD19-depleted stem cell transplant. The receptor was isolated from a female patient aged 2-9 years who had a stem cell transplant for aplastic anemia, so the T cells may come from the graft donor. This rearrangement joins TRBV29-1 to TRBJ1-4; a possible D gene is TRBD1 (5 bases). The CDR3 region is CSVAQGGKLFF. CDR3 bases: TGCAGCGTGGCGCAGGGTGGAAAACTGTTTTTT. Supplemented by reference TRBV29-1 and TRBJ1-4, the full variable domain reads SAVISQKPSRDICQRGTSLTIQCQVDSQVTMMFWYRQQPGQSLTLIATANQGSEATYESGFVIDKFPISRPNLTFSTLTVSNMSPEDSSIYLCSVAQGGKLFFGSGTQLSVL.